A single sample is the source of the 3 T cell receptor beta chains below, sequenced in a study of metastatic and nonmetastatic thyroid tumors. Thyroid surgery took place with no prior treatment in any patient. TCRdb used MiXCR to call clones anew from the PCR reads. Of approximately 14,000 clones in the sample, just under 30% were seen once. The sequenced material came from blood. These receptors all stem from a female donor with papillary thyroid cancer or a benign thyroid nodule (not recorded which). Some clones in this sample may be carry-over from other donors' samples.

The CDR3 protein is CASSRAQVGANYGYTF. In nucleotides, the CDR3 is TGTGCCAGCTCACGGGCACAGGTCGGAGCTAACTATGGCTACACCTTC. The J gene is TRBJ1-2, the V gene TRBV18; D might be TRBD1 (5 bases). V was trimmed by 4 bases and J by 0 bases, leaving 15 bases between them. Germline V gene sequence: CDR1 KGHSH, CDR2 LQKENI. The CDR3 consists of 16 residues. The whole variable domain, remainder taken from reference TRBV18 and TRBJ1-2, is NAGVMQNPRHLVRRRGQEARLRCSPMKGHSHVYWYRQLPEEGLKFMVYLQKENIIDESGMPKERFSAEFPKEGPSILRIQQVVRGDSAAYFCASSRAQVGANYGYTFGSGTRLTVV.

The chain carries TRBV7-2 and TRBJ2-5; D unresolved. This CDR3 region has 15 residues. Germline V gene data show CDR1 as SGHTA and CDR2 as FQGNSA. V lost 2 bases to trimming and J lost 2 bases, with 12 bases between them. The CDR3, as DNA: TGTGCCAGCAGCTTATCGTCGGCAGCACAAGAGACCCAGTACTTC. Translating it yields CASSLSSAAQETQYF.

With respect to this clone: The DNA is left out, because the CDR3 cannot be placed on it with certainty; the CDR3 is given as TCRdb lists it. V gene TRBV29-1 combines with J gene TRBJ2-3; no check of the table's D call, TRBD1, against the DNA was made. The CDR3 is 15 residues long, counting both termini. Germline lookup yields CDR1 SQVTM and CDR2 ANQGSEA. The CDR3 sequence is CSFGVGGGSHRYAVF.